There are a few counts of the clone carrying this T cell receptor beta chain. This entry is derived from a study of blood T cell repertoires in COVID-19. About the research overall: Samples came from the United States, Italy and Spain, spanning acute and convalescent COVID-19.

Trimming took 4 bases from V and 7 from J, leaving 19 bases between them. The CDR3 consists of 15 residues. The germline V gene has CDR1 MNHEY and CDR2 SMNVEV (reference sequence). TCRdb's table, derived via immunoSEQ multiplex PCR, lists solely in-frame clones and lacks some. The table includes about 190,000 clones, approximately 80% detected once. Source material: peripheral blood. This TCR was sampled from a man aged 50-59 years who had recovered from COVID-19. This sequence joins TRBV27 and TRBJ1-2; possible D gene TRBD1, 5 bases. The CDR3, as DNA: TGTGCCAGCAGTTCCCCCGGACTAGGGGCCGGTGGCTACACCTTC. This codes for CASSSPGLGAGGYTF.